Listed below are T cell receptor beta chains from one sample, sequenced in a study of shared clonotypes between healthy human individuals. Produced via immunoSEQ multiplex PCR; TCRdb's table is partial and in-frame only. This repertoire shows some 580,000 clones, approximately 97% found once; its top ten account for roughly 0.05%. Sequences were obtained from naive CD4+ T cells sorted from blood. Receptors originate from a woman aged 30 to 39 in good health. The CDR3 runs from the conserved cysteine through the conserved F or W. D genes are given only for firm matches. The listing skips clone size in some rows; elsewhere it reads once, few, many or a size class.

TRBV18,-,TRBJ2-7,once,CASSPRQALNYEQYF,TGTGCCAGCTCACCCAGACAGGCACTTAACTACGAGCAGTACTTC
TRBV30,TRBD1,TRBJ1-5,-,CAWRNRDSSQPQHF,TGTGCCTGGAGAAACCGGGACAGCTCTCAGCCCCAGCATTTT
TRBV18,TRBD2,TRBJ2-1,-,CASSPWVHSSGDNEQFF,TGTGCCAGCTCACCATGGGTACACTCTAGCGGGGACAATGAGCAGTTCTTC
TRBV19,TRBD1,TRBJ1-5,-,CASSSGQVNNQPQHF,TGTGCCAGTAGTTCCGGACAGGTAAACAATCAGCCCCAGCATTTT
TRBV28,TRBD1,TRBJ2-7,-,CASSSTGTVISYEQYF,TGTGCCAGCAGTTCCACCGGGACAGTGATCTCCTACGAGCAGTACTTC
TRBV5-1,-,TRBJ2-1,-,CASSLMGLDNEQFF,TGCGCCAGCAGCTTGATGGGTTTGGACAATGAGCAGTTCTTC
TRBV30,TRBD2,TRBJ2-7,-,CAWSAPTLAGPRYEQYF,TGTGCCTGGAGTGCACCCACTCTAGCGGGACCGCGCTACGAGCAGTACTTC
TRBV5-1,-,TRBJ1-3,-,CASSLVGFGNTIYF,TGCGCCAGCAGCTTGGTTGGGTTCGGAAACACCATATATTTT
TRBV7-2,TRBD2,TRBJ2-2,-,CASSLRPWTSSNTGELFF,TGTGCCAGCAGCTTAAGGCCCTGGACTAGCTCGAACACCGGGGAGCTGTTTTTT
TRBV10-3,TRBD1,TRBJ2-7,once,CAISESGQEYEQYF,TGTGCCATCAGTGAATCCGGACAGGAGTACGAGCAGTACTTC
TRBV9,-,TRBJ2-1,-,CASSGKSVPGRYNEQFF,TGTGCCAGCAGCGGAAAGAGTGTGCCGGGGCGATACAATGAGCAGTTCTTC
TRBV19,-,TRBJ1-2,-,CASLSARGLSNYGYTF,TGTGCCAGTTTATCGGCGCGCGGGCTGAGTAACTATGGCTACACCTTC
TRBV28,-,TRBJ2-2,-,CASSSGARTGELFF,TGTGCCAGCAGCTCCGGGGCCCGAACCGGGGAGCTGTTTTTT
TRBV30,-,TRBJ1-5,-,CACSQGRDQPQHF,TGTGCCTGCAGCCAGGGGCGTGATCAGCCCCAGCATTTT
TRBV6-6,TRBD1,TRBJ2-3,-,CASRPGQNTDTQYF,TGTGCCAGCAGGCCGGGACAGAACACAGATACGCAGTATTTT
TRBV27,TRBD1,TRBJ1-5,-,CASSRISPLARDRLNQPQHF,TGTGCCAGCAGCCGCATTTCTCCTCTTGCCCGGGACAGACTCAATCAGCCCCAGCATTTT
TRBV28,-,TRBJ2-5,-,CASSVTLETQYF,TGTGCCAGCAGTGTCACGTTAGAGACCCAGTACTTC
TRBV21-1,-,TRBJ1-3,-,CASSICVATTLQHARNTIYF,TGTGCCAGCAGCATCTGCGTAGCTACAACACTACAACACGCACGAAACACCATATATTTT
TRBV4-1,-,TRBJ2-7,-,CASSQGTGLGAYEQYF,TGCGCCAGCAGCCAAGGGACAGGACTAGGCGCCTACGAGCAGTACTTC
TRBV10-3,-,TRBJ1-5,-,CAISESDQPQHF,TGTGCCATCAGTGAGTCGGACCAGCCCCAGCATTTT
TRBV7-9,-,TRBJ1-5,-,CASSLGERTDDNQPQHF,TGTGCCAGCAGCTTAGGCGAAAGGACAGATGACAATCAGCCCCAGCATTTT
TRBV11-2,TRBD1,TRBJ1-3,-,CASSLRTGLAGNTIYF,TGTGCCAGCAGCCTTCGGACAGGGCTTGCTGGAAACACCATATATTTT
TRBV11-1,TRBD2,TRBJ2-7,-,CASSPRTSGTYEQYF,TGTGCCAGCAGCCCCCGGACTAGCGGGACCTACGAGCAGTACTTC
TRBV28,-,TRBJ1-5,once,CASSSSRSVQVNQPQHF,TGTGCCAGCAGTTCCAGTCGTAGTGTGCAGGTCAATCAGCCCCAGCATTTT
TRBV28,-,TRBJ2-7,once,CASDARLGGTYEQYF,TGTGCCAGCGATGCCCGCCTGGGAGGCACCTACGAGCAGTACTTC
TRBV28,TRBD2,TRBJ2-1,-,CASSLSSGSSYNEQFF,TGTGCCAGCAGTTTATCTAGCGGGAGCTCCTACAATGAGCAGTTCTTC
TRBV28,-,TRBJ1-2,-,CASSLPGTAYGYTF,TGTGCCAGCAGTTTACCAGGGACGGCATATGGCTACACCTTC
TRBV28,-,TRBJ1-5,-,CASSLQGYSGNQPQHF,TGTGCCAGCAGCCTGCAAGGATATTCCGGCAATCAGCCCCAGCATTTT
TRBV28,-,TRBJ2-1,-,CASSLQLGDYNEQFF,TGTGCCAGCAGTTTGCAACTGGGAGACTACAATGAGCAGTTCTTC
TRBV27,-,TRBJ1-1,-,CASSSRGNAWNTEAFF,TGTGCCAGCAGCTCCCGCGGGAATGCGTGGAACACTGAAGCTTTCTTT
TRBV6-6,TRBD1,TRBJ2-2,-,CASSRDRGTGELFF,TGTGCCAGCAGTCGCGACAGGGGGACCGGGGAGCTGTTTTTT
TRBV2,-,TRBJ2-2,-,CASKKEENTGELFF,TGTGCCAGCAAAAAAGAAGAGAACACCGGGGAGCTGTTTTTT
TRBV28,-,TRBJ1-5,-,CASSLPEQGGPQPQHF,TGTGCCAGCAGTTTGCCGGAACAGGGTGGCCCTCAGCCCCAGCATTTT
TRBV2,TRBD2,TRBJ2-7,-,CASRGTSGYEQYF,TGTGCCAGCAGGGGGACTAGCGGCTACGAGCAGTACTTC
TRBV29-1,-,TRBJ2-5,-,CSVAREGETQYF,TGCAGCGTTGCTCGGGAAGGAGAGACCCAGTACTTC
TRBV28,-,TRBJ1-5,-,CASGTVHQPQHF,TGTGCCAGTGGGACCGTGCACCAGCCCCAGCATTTT
TRBV19,-,TRBJ2-3,-,CASSIPGPLTDTQYF,TGTGCCAGTAGTATACCGGGGCCTCTCACAGATACGCAGTATTTT
TRBV7-2,-,TRBJ2-2,-,CASSSRATNTGELFF,TGTGCCAGCAGCTCTAGAGCCACGAACACCGGGGAGCTGTTTTTT
TRBV28,TRBD1,TRBJ1-1,-,CASSRGLQGRLF,TGTGCCAGCAGTAGGGGACTACAGGGGCGACTCTTT
TRBV2,TRBD2,TRBJ2-3,-,CASSYEGLARTDTQYF,TGTGCCAGCAGCTACGAGGGACTAGCGCGCACAGATACGCAGTATTTT
TRBV28,TRBD1,TRBJ2-1,-,CASSLRTGYNNEQFF,TGTGCCAGCAGTTTGCGGACAGGGTACAACAATGAGCAGTTCTTC
TRBV7-8,TRBD2,TRBJ2-2,-,CASSLILAGTGTGELFF,TGTGCCAGCAGCTTGATTCTAGCGGGAACAGGCACCGGGGAGCTGTTTTTT
TRBV5-4,-,TRBJ2-7,-,CASSLQGISDEQYF,TGTGCCAGCAGCTTACAGGGAATTTCCGACGAGCAGTACTTC